Listed here are 21 T cell receptor beta chains from one sample, sequenced in a study of cytotoxic CD8 clonotypes in ibrutinib-treated CLL. TCRdb's copy holds only in-frame clones and misses some; the assay was immunoSEQ multiplex PCR. The table shows some 350,000 clones, with under 70% occurring only once. This specimen was PBMCs, taken after 36 months of ibrutinib treatment. These receptors originate from a human donor with chronic lymphocytic leukemia.

The V call is TRBV4-1, the J call TRBJ1-2, with a possible D match to TRBD1 (6 bases). The CDR3 covers 18 residues. The ends were cut back, 1 base at V and 4 bases at J, with 22 bases in the middle. CDR1 is MGHRA and CDR2 is YSYEKL in the germline V gene. As DNA, the CDR3 is TGCGCCAGCAGCCAAGTAGGTGTCCCGACAGGAAGCCTCTATGGCTACACCTTC. This translates into CASSQVGVPTGSLYGYTF.

The chain combines TRBV4-3 with TRBJ1-1; no clear D. The CDR3 runs 13 residues. With 5 bases removed from V and 6 bases from J, the gap between germline ends came to 13 bases. CDR1 and CDR2 from the germline V gene are LGHNA and YSLEER. Written as DNA, the CDR3 is TGCGCCAGCAGCAGCAGTGGGATCCCTGAAGCTTTCTTT. Translation: CASSSSGIPEAFF.

This chain uses TRBV19 with TRBJ2-1; 15 bases are shared with TRBD2. CDR3 length equals 15 residues. From germline, CDR1 is LNHDA and CDR2 SQIVND (reference sequence). V lost 3 bases, J lost 7 bases, and 1 base stayed unmatched. The CDR3: CASSIGLAGGNEQFF. The CDR3 DNA reads TGTGCCAGTAGTATTGGACTAGCGGGAGGGAATGAGCAGTTCTTC.

The chain recombines TRBV11-1 with TRBJ2-1; weak D call: TRBD2 (6 bases). V gave up 5 bases and J gave up 7 bases, with 18 bases separating them. Germline V gene lookup returns CDR1 SGHAT and CDR2 FQDESV (reference sequence). CDR3 length: 15 amino acids. CDR3 DNA: TGTGCCAGCAGCCACGGGGGTACCGCCTGGAATGAGCAGTTCTTC. It encodes CASSHGGTAWNEQFF.

This clone was detected only a few times. The chain has TRBV7-6 and TRBJ2-1; TRBD2 matches at 8 bases. The CDR3 is made up of 12 amino acids. Germline V lookup: CDR1 SGHVS, CDR2 FNYEAQ. J gave up 8 bases and V 6 bases, and 3 bases lay outside the gene matches. The CDR3 sequence is CASSQAGDEQFF. CDR3 sequence (DNA): TGTGCCAGCAGTCAAGCGGGAGATGAGCAGTTCTTC.

The chain employs TRBV5-6 and TRBJ1-1, with 7 positions matching TRBD1. Unmatched junction bases numbered 9, after V lost 5 bases and J lost 11 bases. Looked up from germline, CDR1 is SGHDT and CDR2 is YYEEEE. The CDR3 loop spans 12 amino acids. The CDR3, as DNA: TGTGCCAGCAGACAGGGCATCAGGGGGGCTTTCTTT. It specifies CASRQGIRGAFF.

The chain couples TRBV5-5 to TRBJ1-1; D unresolved. V was pared by 4 bases and J by 0 bases, with 13 bases between. The germline V gene encodes CDR1 SGHKS and CDR2 YYEKEE (reference sequence). The CDR3 length is 15 residues. The CDR3 loop is CASSLRWAMNTEAFF. The CDR3 DNA follows: TGTGCCAGCAGCCTGCGATGGGCCATGAACACTGAAGCTTTCTTT. Filled out from reference TRBV5-5 and TRBJ1-1, the complete variable domain reads DAGVTQSPTHLIKTRGQQVTLRCSPISGHKSVSWYQQVLGQGPQFIFQYYEKEERGRGNFPDRFSARQFPNYSSELNVNALLLGDSALYLCASSLRWAMNTEAFFGQGTRLTVV.

V gene TRBV6-5 combines with J gene TRBJ2-7; 9 bases map to TRBD2. The V gene end was trimmed by 8 bases and the J gene end by 0 bases; junction bases not matched to a gene: 8. The CDR3 extends over 15 amino acids. Germline V gene lookup returns CDR1 MNHEY and CDR2 SVGAGI. CDR3 sequence reads: CASGASGMSSYEQYF. CDR3 nucleotides: TGTGCCAGCGGGGCTAGCGGGATGAGCTCCTACGAGCAGTACTTC.

The genes are TRBV4-1 and TRBJ2-7, with 7 bases matching TRBD1. Losses at the gene ends were 1 base for V and 6 bases for J; bases not matched to a gene: 6. The CDR3 covers 14 residues. CDR1 is MGHRA, CDR2 YSYEKL, per germline. As DNA, the CDR3 is TGCGCCAGCAGCCAAGTTGGACAGGCCTCCGAGCAGTACTTC. This sequence encodes CASSQVGQASEQYF.

The J gene is TRBJ2-7, the V gene TRBV7-8; D perhaps matches TRBD1 (6 bases). The CDR3 spans 16 residues. Germline CDR1 SGHVS, CDR2 FQNEAQ. Trimming took 5 bases from V and 2 from J, leaving 19 bases between them. For the CDR3, the DNA is TGTGCCAGCAGCACCCCGGACAGTCCACTCCCCTACGAGCAGTACTTC. Encoded protein: CASSTPDSPLPYEQYF. Full variable domain (rest looked up from reference TRBV7-8 and TRBJ2-7): GAGVSQSPRYKVAKRGQDVALRCDPISGHVSLFWYQQALGQGPEFLTYFQNEAQLDKSGLPSDRFFAERPEGSVSTLKIQRTQQEDSAVYLCASSTPDSPLPYEQYFGPGTRLTVT.

This clone came up a few times. This sequence joins TRBV2 and TRBJ1-1; D is ambiguous. Trimming pared 6 bases from V and 1 base from J, leaving 12 bases between. The CDR3 extends over 14 amino acids. Germline V gene data show CDR1 as SNHLY and CDR2 as FYNNEI. The DNA of the CDR3 is TGTGCCAGCAGCAAAATAGGCAGGAACACTGAAGCTTTCTTT. Amino acid sequence: CASSKIGRNTEAFF.

There are a few counts of this clone. The V and J genes are TRBV2 and TRBJ2-1; D is ambiguous. Germline loops: CDR1 SNHLY, CDR2 FYNNEI. This CDR3 has 12 amino acids. The V gene lost 5 bases and the J gene lost 7 bases, with 9 bases spanning the gap. In nucleotides, the CDR3 is TGTGCCAGCAGTTCCGACGTGAATGAGCAGTTCTTC. It yields the protein CASSSDVNEQFF. Full variable domain (remainder filled in from reference TRBV2 and TRBJ2-1): EPEVTQTPSHQVTQMGQEVILRCVPISNHLYFYWYRQILGQKVEFLVSFYNNEISEKSEIFDDQFSVERPDGSNFTLKIRSTKLEDSAMYFCASSSDVNEQFFGPGTRLTVL.

This clone occurred once. The chain recombines TRBV7-2 with TRBJ2-1, with D perhaps TRBD1 or TRBD2 (6 bases each). Germline lookup yields CDR1 SGHTA and CDR2 FQGNSA. This CDR3 is built from 17 residues. The ends were cut back, 1 base at V and 7 bases at J, with 20 bases in the middle. In DNA form, the CDR3 reads TGTGCCAGCAGCTTAGATTTATTCGGGGGCCACAGGAATGAGCAGTTCTTC. Its translation: CASSLDLFGGHRNEQFF.

The gene calls are TRBV27 and TRBJ2-1; the match to TRBD1 covers 7 bases. Germline assignment: CDR1 MNHEY and CDR2 SMNVEV (reference sequence). V lost 4 bases, J lost 5 bases, and 11 bases stayed unmatched. The CDR3 runs to 16 residues. CDR3: CASSSPGQWPNNEQFF. DNA for the CDR3: TGTGCCAGCAGTTCTCCGGGACAGTGGCCCAACAATGAGCAGTTCTTC.

V usage is TRBV6-5 and J usage is TRBJ1-2; 8 bases line up with TRBD1. The CDR3 is 13 residues long. Germline CDR1 and CDR2: MNHEY and SVGAGI. With 7 bases clipped from V and 8 bases from J, the junction kept 9 bases outside the gene matches. Written as DNA, the CDR3 is TGTGCCAGCACCCAATGGGCAGGGGGCGGCTACACCTTC. Amino acid sequence: CASTQWAGGGYTF.

V is TRBV27 and J is TRBJ2-7, with 7 bases identical to TRBD2. The length of the CDR3 is 15 residues. V shed 5 bases and J 2 bases; nucleotides not matched to a gene: 9. Germline V gene data show CDR1 as MNHEY and CDR2 as SMNVEV (reference sequence). Here the CDR3 reads CASSPTLAGPYEQYF. The DNA for the CDR3 is TGTGCCAGCAGTCCCACATTAGCGGGCCCCTACGAGCAGTACTTC.

This clone occurred a few times. The rearrangement links TRBV6-1 to TRBJ1-6, with a weak D call TRBD1 (6 bases). Trimming stripped 4 bases from V and 6 bases from J, with 22 bases between. The length of the CDR3 is 18 residues. Germline CDR1 MNHNS, CDR2 SASEGT. For the CDR3, the DNA is TGTGCCAGCAGTGTTGCGGCAGGGGCCCACTTGGGTAATTCACCCCTCCACTTT. It encodes CASSVAAGAHLGNSPLHF.

The V and J genes are TRBV29-1 and TRBJ1-1; D not certain. The CDR3 has 13 residues. Germline values: CDR1 SQVTM, CDR2 ANQGSEA. V lost 7 bases and J 2 bases, leaving 14 bases between the germline ends. In DNA form, the CDR3 reads TGCAGCGCTCGACCGGATCTTAACACTGAAGCTTTCTTT. Translated: CSARPDLNTEAFF.

J is TRBJ2-1 and V is TRBV19, with TRBD1 matching over 7 bases. This CDR3 region has 14 residues. Germline CDR1 LNHDA, CDR2 SQIVND (reference sequence). V was clipped by 6 bases and J by 1 base; unmatched bases: 3. The CDR3 region is CASSWGQSYNEQFF. CDR3 nucleotides: TGTGCCAGTAGCTGGGGACAGTCCTACAATGAGCAGTTCTTC.

V is TRBV4-2 and J is TRBJ2-1; no clear D gene. CDR1 and CDR2 from the germline V gene are LGHNA and YNFKEQ. The CDR3 spans 12 residues. Trimming stripped 1 base from V and 10 bases from J, with 8 bases between. CDR3 loop: CASSQGVGEQFF. CDR3 sequence (DNA): TGTGCCAGCAGCCAAGGGGTTGGCGAGCAGTTCTTC.

Of note for this clone: This sample also contains other DNA sequences that code for the same CDR3. The genes are TRBV9 and TRBJ2-7; TRBD2 might be the D (5 bases). Germline CDR1 reads SGDLS; CDR2 reads YYNGEE. V was shortened by 0 bases and J by 6 bases, with 10 bases between the two germline ends. The CDR3 extends over 13 amino acids. CDR3 amino acids: CASSVVSGSEQYF. The DNA for the CDR3 is TGTGCCAGCAGCGTAGTATCGGGGTCCGAGCAGTACTTC.